This T cell receptor (beta chain) was observed in a study of read filtering for tumor transcriptome and immune sequencing. This clonotype showed up just a few times. This library used roughly 400 ng RNA and molecular barcoded adaptors spanning alpha/delta and beta/gamma chains. TCRdb recomputed calls from the reads with MiXCR, one row per CDR3 protein. The repertoire holds 35,000 to 40,000 distinct CDR3 sequences, with around 13% as singletons. The CDR3 has 14 residues. V lost 1 base, J lost 5 bases, and 9 bases lay in between. The sequenced sample consisted of a population of CD138-negative cells sorted from bone marrow. This TCR was sampled from a donor at least 40 years old with multiple myeloma. The genes are TRBV12-3 or TRBV12-4 and TRBJ1-5, with D possibly TRBD1 on 5 matching bases. The CDR3 bases are TGTGCCAGCAGTTTAGGCAGGGACGATCAGCCCCAGCATTTT. It translates to CASSLGRDDQPQHF.